Sequencing of this T cell receptor (beta chain) was carried out in a study of shared clonotypes between healthy human individuals. Study-wide findings and caveats: Limited genetic and exposure-history diversity came from having few donors. Investigators expected sequencing depth to affect clonotype sharing among donors.

This was a deep-level run. TCRdb's copy holds only in-frame clones and misses some; the assay was immunoSEQ multiplex PCR. The table lists around 530,000 clones, roughly 79% of them singletons, with more than 10% in the top ten. Participating donors were healthy, HIV-negative adults free of recent acute infections or vaccinations. The CDR3 is 15 amino acids. Germline V gives CDR1 MGHDK, CDR2 SYGVNS. The V segment lost 6 bases and the J segment 3 bases; nucleotides outside the gene matches: 7. Worth noting for this clone: The antigen remains unidentified.

This receptor was identified in a woman aged 40 to 50 in good health. Some clones in this sample may be carry-over from other donors' samples. Sequencing was done on a sample of PBMCs. The rearrangement uses TRBV25-1 and TRBJ2-3, with 9 bases fitting TRBD1. The CDR3 is CASSLQGALTDTQYF. The CDR3, as DNA: TGTGCCAGCAGCTTACAGGGGGCCCTAACAGATACGCAGTATTTT.